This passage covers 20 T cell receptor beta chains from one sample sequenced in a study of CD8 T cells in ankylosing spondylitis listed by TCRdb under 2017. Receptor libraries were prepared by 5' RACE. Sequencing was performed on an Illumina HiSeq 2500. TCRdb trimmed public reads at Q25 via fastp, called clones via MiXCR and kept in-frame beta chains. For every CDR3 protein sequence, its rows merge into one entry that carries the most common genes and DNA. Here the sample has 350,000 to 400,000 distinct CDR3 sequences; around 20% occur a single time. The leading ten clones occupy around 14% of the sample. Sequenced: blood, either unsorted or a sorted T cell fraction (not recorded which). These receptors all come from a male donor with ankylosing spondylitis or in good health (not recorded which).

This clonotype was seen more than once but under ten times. CDR3 in amino acids: CASNNLGANVLTF. The CDR3 DNA sequence: TGTGCCAGCAATAATCTTGGGGCCAACGTCCTGACTTTC. The chain is built from TRBV7-9 and TRBJ2-6; D gene unclear. The CDR3 has 13 amino acids. CDR1 is SEHNR, CDR2 FQNEAQ, per germline (reference sequence). V was cut by 7 bases and J by 3 bases, with 7 bases left in between.

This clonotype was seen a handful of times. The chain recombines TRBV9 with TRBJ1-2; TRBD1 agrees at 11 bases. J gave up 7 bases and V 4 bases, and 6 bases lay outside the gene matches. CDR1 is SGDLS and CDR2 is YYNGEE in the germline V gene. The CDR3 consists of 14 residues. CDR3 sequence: CASSTLDRGLGYTF. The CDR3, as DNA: TGTGCCAGCAGCACCCTGGACAGGGGGCTTGGCTACACCTTC.

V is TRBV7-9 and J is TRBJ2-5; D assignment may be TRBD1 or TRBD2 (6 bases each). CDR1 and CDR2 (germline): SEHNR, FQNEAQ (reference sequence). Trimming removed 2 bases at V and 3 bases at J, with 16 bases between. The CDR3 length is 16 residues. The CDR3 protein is CASSLIALEGEETQYF. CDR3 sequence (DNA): TGTGCCAGCAGCTTAATCGCCTTGGAGGGGGAAGAGACCCAGTACTTC.

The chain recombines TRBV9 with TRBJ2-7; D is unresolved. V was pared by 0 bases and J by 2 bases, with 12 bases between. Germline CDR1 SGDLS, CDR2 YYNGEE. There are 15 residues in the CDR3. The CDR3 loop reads CASSVGAAATYEQYF. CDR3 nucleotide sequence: TGTGCCAGCAGCGTAGGGGCAGCTGCGACCTACGAGCAGTACTTC.

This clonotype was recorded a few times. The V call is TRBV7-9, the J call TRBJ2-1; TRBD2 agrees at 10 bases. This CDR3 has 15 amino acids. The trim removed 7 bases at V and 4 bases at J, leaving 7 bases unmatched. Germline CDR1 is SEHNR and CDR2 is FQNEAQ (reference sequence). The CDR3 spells CASTRAGGNYNEQFF. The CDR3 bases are TGTGCCAGCACCAGAGCGGGGGGGAATTACAATGAGCAGTTCTTC. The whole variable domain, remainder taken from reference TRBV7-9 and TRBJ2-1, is DTGVSQNPRHKITKRGQNVTFRCDPISEHNRLYWYRQTLGQGPEFLTYFQNEAQLEKSRLLSDRFSAERPKGSFSTLEIQRTEQGDSAMYLCASTRAGGNYNEQFFGPGTRLTVL.

The CDR3, as DNA: TGTGCCAGCAGCTCAGACCTGACAGGGGGAAAGACCCAGTACTTC. Residues: CASSSDLTGGKTQYF. This chain uses TRBV12-3 or TRBV12-4 with TRBJ2-5; 9 bases match TRBD1. There are 15 residues in the CDR3. V shed 6 bases, J shed 6 bases, and the junction held 11 bases outside the gene matches.

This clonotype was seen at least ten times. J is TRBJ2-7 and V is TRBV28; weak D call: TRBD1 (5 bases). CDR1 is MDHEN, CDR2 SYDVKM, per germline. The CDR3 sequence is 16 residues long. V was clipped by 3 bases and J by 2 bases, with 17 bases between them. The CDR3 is CASSLGAAGSTYEQYF. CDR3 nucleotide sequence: TGTGCCAGCAGTTTGGGTGCGGCAGGGTCGACCTACGAGCAGTACTTC. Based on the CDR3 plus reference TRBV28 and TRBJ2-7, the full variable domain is DVKVTQSSRYLVKRTGEKVFLECVQDMDHENMFWYRQDPGLGLRLIYFSYDVKMKEKGDIPEGYSVSREKKERFSLILESASTNQTSMYLCASSLGAAGSTYEQYFGPGTRLTVT.

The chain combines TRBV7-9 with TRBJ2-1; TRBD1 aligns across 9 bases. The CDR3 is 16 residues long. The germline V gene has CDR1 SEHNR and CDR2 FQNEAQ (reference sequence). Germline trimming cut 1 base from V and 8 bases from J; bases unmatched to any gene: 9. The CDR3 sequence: CASSLVGQGTLDEQFF. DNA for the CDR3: TGTGCCAGCAGCTTAGTGGGACAGGGAACGCTGGATGAGCAGTTCTTC.

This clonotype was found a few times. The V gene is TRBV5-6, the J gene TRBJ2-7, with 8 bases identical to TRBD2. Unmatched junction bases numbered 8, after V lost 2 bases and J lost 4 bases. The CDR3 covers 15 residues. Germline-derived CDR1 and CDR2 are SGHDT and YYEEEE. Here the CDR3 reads CASSFPGLGRYEQYF. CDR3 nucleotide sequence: TGTGCCAGCAGCTTTCCGGGACTAGGGCGATACGAGCAGTACTTC. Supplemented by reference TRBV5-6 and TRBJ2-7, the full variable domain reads DAGVTQSPTHLIKTRGQQVTLRCSPKSGHDTVSWYQQALGQGPQFIFQYYEEEERQRGNFPDRFSGHQFPNYSSELNVNALLLGDSALYLCASSFPGLGRYEQYFGPGTRLTVT.

This CDR3 reads CASSPRQGGTGELFF. CDR3 DNA: TGTGCCAGCAGCCCCAGACAGGGCGGCACCGGGGAGCTGTTTTTT. This chain connects TRBV5-5 to TRBJ2-2, with 7 bases matching TRBD1. This CDR3 comprises 15 residues. V lost 4 bases, J lost 4 bases, and 7 bases stayed unmatched. Germline loops: CDR1 SGHKS, CDR2 YYEKEE (reference sequence).

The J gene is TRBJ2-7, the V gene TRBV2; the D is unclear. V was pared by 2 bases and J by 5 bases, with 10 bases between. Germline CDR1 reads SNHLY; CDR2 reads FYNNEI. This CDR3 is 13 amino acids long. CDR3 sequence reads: CASSEQAYNEQYF. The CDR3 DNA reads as TGTGCCAGCAGTGAACAGGCGTACAACGAGCAGTACTTC.

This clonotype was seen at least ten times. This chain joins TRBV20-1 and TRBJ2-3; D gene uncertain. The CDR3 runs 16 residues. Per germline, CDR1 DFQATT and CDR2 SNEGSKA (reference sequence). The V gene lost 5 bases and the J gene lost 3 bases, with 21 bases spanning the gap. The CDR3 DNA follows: TGCAGTGCTCCGAGCGACACCCCCAGCTCTACAGATACGCAGTATTTT. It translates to CSAPSDTPSSTDTQYF.

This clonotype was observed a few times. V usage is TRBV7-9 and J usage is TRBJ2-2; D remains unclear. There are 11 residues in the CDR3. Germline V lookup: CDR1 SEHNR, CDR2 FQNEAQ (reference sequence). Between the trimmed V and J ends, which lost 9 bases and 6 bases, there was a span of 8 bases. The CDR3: CASGFSGELFF. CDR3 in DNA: TGTGCCAGTGGGTTTTCCGGGGAGCTGTTTTTT.

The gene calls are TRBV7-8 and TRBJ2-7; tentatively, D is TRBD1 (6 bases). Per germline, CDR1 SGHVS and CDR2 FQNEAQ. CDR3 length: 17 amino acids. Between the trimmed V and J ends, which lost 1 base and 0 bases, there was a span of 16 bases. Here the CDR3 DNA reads TGTGCCAGCAGCTTAGAGACAGGATCCCCGAGCTCCTACGAGCAGTACTTC. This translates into CASSLETGSPSSYEQYF.

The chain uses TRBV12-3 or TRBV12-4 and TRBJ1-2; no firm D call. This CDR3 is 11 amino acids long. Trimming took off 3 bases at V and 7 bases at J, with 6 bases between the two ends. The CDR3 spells CASSFSGGYTF. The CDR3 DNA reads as TGTGCCAGCAGTTTCTCGGGTGGCTACACCTTC.

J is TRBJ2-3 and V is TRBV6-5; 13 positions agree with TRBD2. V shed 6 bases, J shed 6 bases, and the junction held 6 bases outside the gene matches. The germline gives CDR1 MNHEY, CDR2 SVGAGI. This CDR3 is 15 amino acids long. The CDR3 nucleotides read TGTGCCAGCAGCTATACTAGCGGGGGGGGTGATACGCAGTATTTT. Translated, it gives CASSYTSGGGDTQYF.

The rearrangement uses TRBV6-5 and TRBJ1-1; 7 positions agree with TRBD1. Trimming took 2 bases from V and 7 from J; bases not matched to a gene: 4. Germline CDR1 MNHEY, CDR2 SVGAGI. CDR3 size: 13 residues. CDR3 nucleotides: TGTGCCAGCAGTTACCGGACAGGATATGAAGCTTTCTTT. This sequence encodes CASSYRTGYEAFF.

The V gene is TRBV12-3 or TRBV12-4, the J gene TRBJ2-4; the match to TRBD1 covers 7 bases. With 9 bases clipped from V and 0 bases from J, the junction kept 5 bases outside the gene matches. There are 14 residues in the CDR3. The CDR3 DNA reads TGTGCCAGTGGGGACAGCCTAGCCAAAAACATTCAGTACTTC. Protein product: CASGDSLAKNIQYF.

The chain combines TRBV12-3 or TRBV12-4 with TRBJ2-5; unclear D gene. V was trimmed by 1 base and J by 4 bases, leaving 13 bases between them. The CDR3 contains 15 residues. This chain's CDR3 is CASSLGYGILETQYF. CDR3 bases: TGTGCCAGCAGTTTAGGTTATGGAATACTAGAGACCCAGTACTTC.

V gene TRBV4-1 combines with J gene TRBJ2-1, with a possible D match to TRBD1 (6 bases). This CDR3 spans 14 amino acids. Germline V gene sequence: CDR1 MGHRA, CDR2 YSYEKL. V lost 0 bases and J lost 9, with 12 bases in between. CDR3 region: CASSQDAGVGEQFF. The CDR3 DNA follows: TGCGCCAGCAGCCAAGATGCAGGGGTCGGTGAGCAGTTCTTC.